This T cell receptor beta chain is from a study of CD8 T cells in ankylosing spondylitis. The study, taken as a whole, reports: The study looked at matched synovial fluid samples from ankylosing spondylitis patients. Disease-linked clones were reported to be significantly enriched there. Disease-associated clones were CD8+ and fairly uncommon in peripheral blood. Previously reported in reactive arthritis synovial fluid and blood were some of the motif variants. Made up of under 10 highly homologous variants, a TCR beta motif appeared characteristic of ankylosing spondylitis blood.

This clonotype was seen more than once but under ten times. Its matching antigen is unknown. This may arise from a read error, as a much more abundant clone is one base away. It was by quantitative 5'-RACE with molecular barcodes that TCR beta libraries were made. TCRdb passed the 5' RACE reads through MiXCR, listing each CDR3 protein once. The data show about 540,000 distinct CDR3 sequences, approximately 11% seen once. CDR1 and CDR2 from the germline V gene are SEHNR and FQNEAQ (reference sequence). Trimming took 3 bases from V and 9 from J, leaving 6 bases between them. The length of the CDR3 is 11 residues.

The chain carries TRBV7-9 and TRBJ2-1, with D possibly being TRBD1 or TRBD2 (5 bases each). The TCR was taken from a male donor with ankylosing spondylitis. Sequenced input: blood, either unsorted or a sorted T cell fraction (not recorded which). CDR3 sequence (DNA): TGTGCCAGCAGCTTCGGGGCTGAGCAGTTCTTC. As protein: CASSFGAEQFF.